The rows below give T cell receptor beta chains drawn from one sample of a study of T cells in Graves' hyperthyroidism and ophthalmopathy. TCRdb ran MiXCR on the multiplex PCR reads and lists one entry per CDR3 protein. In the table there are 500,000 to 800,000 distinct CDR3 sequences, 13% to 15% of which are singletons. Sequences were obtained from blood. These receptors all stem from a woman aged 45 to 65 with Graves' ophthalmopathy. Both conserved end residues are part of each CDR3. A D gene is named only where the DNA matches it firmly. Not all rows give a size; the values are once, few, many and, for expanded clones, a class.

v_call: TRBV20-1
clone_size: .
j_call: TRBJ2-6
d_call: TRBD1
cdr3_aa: CSATGTGGGGANVLTF
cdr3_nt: TGCAGTGCGACCGGGACAGGGGGCGGCGGGGCCAACGTCCTGACTTTC

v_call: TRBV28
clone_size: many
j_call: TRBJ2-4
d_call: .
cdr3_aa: CASSKQGMDIQYF
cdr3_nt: TGTGCCAGCAGCAAACAGGGTATGGACATTCAGTACTTC

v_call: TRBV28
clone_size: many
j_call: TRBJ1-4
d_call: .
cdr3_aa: CASSWGGATNEKLFF
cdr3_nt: TGTGCCAGCAGTTGGGGCGGGGCAACTAATGAAAAACTGTTTTTT

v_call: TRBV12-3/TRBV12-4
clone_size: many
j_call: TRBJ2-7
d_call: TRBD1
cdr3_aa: CASRLTGAARYEQYF
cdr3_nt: TGTGCCAGCAGATTAACAGGGGCAGCCCGATACGAGCAGTACTTC

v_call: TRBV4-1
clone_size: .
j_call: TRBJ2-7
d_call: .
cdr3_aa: CASSQEAGLSPYEQYF
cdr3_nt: TGCGCCAGCAGCCAAGAAGCAGGGCTGAGTCCCTACGAGCAGTACTTC

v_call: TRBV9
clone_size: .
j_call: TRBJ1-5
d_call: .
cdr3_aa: CASSPDTGMGQPQHF
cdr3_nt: TGTGCCAGCAGCCCAGATACGGGGATGGGTCAGCCCCAGCATTTT

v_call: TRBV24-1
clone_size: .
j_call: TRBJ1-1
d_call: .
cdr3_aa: CATSDSNTEAFF
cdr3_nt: TGTGCCACCAGTGATTCGAACACTGAAGCTTTCTTT

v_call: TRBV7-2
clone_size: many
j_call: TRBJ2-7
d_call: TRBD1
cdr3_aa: CASSFSLGQGPTHEQYF
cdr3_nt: TGTGCCAGCAGCTTTTCTCTAGGACAGGGTCCAACACACGAGCAGTACTTC

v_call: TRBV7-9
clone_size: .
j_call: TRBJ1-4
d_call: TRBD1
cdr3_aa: CASSSRQGDAPREKLFF
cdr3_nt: TGTGCCAGCAGCTCCAGACAGGGGGACGCCCCGAGGGAAAAACTGTTTTTT

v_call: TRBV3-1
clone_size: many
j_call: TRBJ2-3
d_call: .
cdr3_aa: CASSQFDTQYF
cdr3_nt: TGTGCCAGCAGCCAGTTCGATACGCAGTATTTT

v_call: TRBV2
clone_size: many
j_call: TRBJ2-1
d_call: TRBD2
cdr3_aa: CASSELLAGYNEQFF
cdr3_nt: TGTGCCAGCAGTGAATTACTAGCGGGTTACAATGAGCAGTTCTTC

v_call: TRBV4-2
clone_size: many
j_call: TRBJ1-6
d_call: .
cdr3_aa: CASSQTGSPLHF
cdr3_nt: TGTGCCAGCAGCCAAACCGGTTCACCCCTCCACTTT

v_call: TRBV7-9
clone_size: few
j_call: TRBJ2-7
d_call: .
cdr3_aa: CASSLGSHIYEQYF
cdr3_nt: TGTGCCAGCAGCTTAGGATCGCATATCTACGAGCAGTACTTC

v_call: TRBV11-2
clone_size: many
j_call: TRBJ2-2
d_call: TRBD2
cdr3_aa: CASSGIFPGLAGENTGELFF
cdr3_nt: TGTGCCAGCAGCGGAATATTCCCGGGACTAGCGGGAGAGAACACCGGGGAGCTGTTTTTT

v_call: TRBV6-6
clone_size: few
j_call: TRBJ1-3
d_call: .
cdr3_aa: CASSYSRQSENTIYF
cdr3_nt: TGTGCCAGCAGTTACTCGAGACAGTCCGAAAACACCATATATTTT

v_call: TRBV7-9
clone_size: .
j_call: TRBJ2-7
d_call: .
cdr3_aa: CASSLYPQGYEQYF
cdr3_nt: TGTGCCAGCAGCCTATATCCGCAAGGCTACGAGCAGTACTTC

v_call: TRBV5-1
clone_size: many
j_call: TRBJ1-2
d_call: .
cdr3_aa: CASSLDSDGYTF
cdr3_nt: TGCGCCAGCAGCTTGGACTCGGATGGCTACACCTTC

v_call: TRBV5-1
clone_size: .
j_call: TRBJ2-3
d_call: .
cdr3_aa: CASSLALVTPTSTDTQYF
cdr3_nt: TGCGCCAGCAGCTTGGCCCTTGTCACCCCAACTAGCACAGATACGCAGTATTTT

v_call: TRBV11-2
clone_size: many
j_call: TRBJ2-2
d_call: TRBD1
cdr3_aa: CASSPFEGAAGELFF
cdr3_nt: TGTGCCAGCAGCCCCTTTGAGGGGGCTGCCGGGGAGCTGTTTTTT

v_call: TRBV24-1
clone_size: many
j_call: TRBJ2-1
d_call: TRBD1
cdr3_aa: CATSDSYRAGGRLNEQFF
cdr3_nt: TGTGCCACCAGTGATTCGTATCGCGCAGGGGGAAGGTTGAATGAGCAGTTCTTC

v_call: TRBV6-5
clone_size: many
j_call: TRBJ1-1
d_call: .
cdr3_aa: CASSYPTSGIQGNTEAFF
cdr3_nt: TGTGCCAGCAGTTACCCAACTTCAGGGATTCAGGGGAACACTGAAGCTTTCTTT

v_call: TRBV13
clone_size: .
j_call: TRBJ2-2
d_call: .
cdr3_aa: CASSAGTLTGGLFF
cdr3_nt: TGTGCCAGCAGCGCCGGGACGCTCACCGGGGGGCTGTTTTTT

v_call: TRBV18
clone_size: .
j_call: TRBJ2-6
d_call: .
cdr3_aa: CASSPQYSGANVLTF
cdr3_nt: TGTGCCAGCTCCCCACAGTACTCTGGGGCCAACGTCCTGACTTTC

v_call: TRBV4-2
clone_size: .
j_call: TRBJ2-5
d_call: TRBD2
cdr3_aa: CASSSARTSGKQETQYF
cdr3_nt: TGTGCCAGCAGCTCCGCTAGGACTAGCGGGAAACAAGAGACCCAGTACTTC

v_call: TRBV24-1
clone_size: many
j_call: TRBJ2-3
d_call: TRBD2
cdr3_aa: CATSGPSGTSGRGSDTQYF
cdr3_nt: TGTGCCACCAGTGGCCCCTCCGGGACTAGCGGGAGAGGGTCAGATACGCAGTATTTT